This is a list of T cell receptor beta chains from one sample in a study of PD-L1 blockade in urothelial cancer. Generated by immunoSEQ multiplex PCR, the TCRdb table keeps only in-frame clones and is missing some. The top ten clones hold 31% of a sample with about 26,000 clones, about 86% of them seen once. Sequencing was performed on PBMCs, taken around atezolizumab (anti-PD-L1) treatment. These receptors were collected from a man between 60 and 70 years old with urothelial cancer. The CDR3 runs from the conserved cysteine through the conserved F or W. A D gene is named only where the DNA matches it firmly. Expanded clones are given a class, and other clones once, few, many or no size at all.

J gene | D gene | clone size | V gene | CDR3 DNA | CDR3 protein
TRBJ1-1 | - | - | TRBV4-1 | TGCGCCAGCAGCCAAGGACCCGGTGGGTCGGGCACTGAAGCTTTCTTT | CASSQGPGGSGTEAFF
TRBJ1-1 | - | medium-sized | TRBV19 | TGTGCCAGTCGGATCGCAGGGGTAAACACTGAAGCTTTCTTT | CASRIAGVNTEAFF
TRBJ1-6 | TRBD1 | - | TRBV7-9 | TGTGCCAGCAGCCTACCCGGGACAGATTATAATTCACCCCTCCACTTT | CASSLPGTDYNSPLHF
TRBJ2-7 | TRBD2 | - | TRBV11-2 | TGTGCCAGCAGCTGGACTAGCGGGGGGACCTCCTACGAGCAGTACTTC | CASSWTSGGTSYEQYF
TRBJ1-1 | - | few | TRBV6-6 | TGTGCATCCAGGGACACTGAAGCTTTCTTT | CASRDTEAFF
TRBJ1-2 | TRBD1 | - | TRBV19 | TGTGCCAGTAGGGGACAGGGGCAGGGGGCAAGTGGCTACACCTTC | CASRGQGQGASGYTF
TRBJ1-4 | TRBD1 | once | TRBV19 | TGTGCCAGTAGTATTGGAAGGGGGCGCGGTTCAGGGGAAAAACTGTTTTTT | CASSIGRGRGSGEKLFF
TRBJ1-1 | TRBD1 | - | TRBV27 | TGTGCCAGCAGTCCAAGACAGGGGTTGAACACTGAAGCTTTCTTT | CASSPRQGLNTEAFF
TRBJ2-7 | TRBD1 | - | TRBV5-1 | TGCGCCAGCAGCCTGGACAGGGGCTACGAGCAGTACTTC | CASSLDRGYEQYF
TRBJ2-3 | TRBD1 | - | TRBV5-5 | TGTGCCAGCAGCAAGGGACAGGGAACAGATACGCAGTATTTT | CASSKGQGTDTQYF
TRBJ1-4 | - | - | TRBV11-3 | TGTGCCAGCAGCAACCGGGACAAGAATGAAAAACTGTTTTTT | CASSNRDKNEKLFF
TRBJ1-6 | TRBD1 | - | TRBV9 | TGTGCCAGCGCCGGGGGCAGGGGGGCCTATAATTCACCCCTCCACTTT | CASAGGRGAYNSPLHF
TRBJ1-1 | - | few | TRBV6-1 | TGTGCCAGCAGCGCAACAAGAATCGAAGCTTTCTTT | CASSATRIEAFF
TRBJ2-5 | TRBD1 | - | TRBV9 | TGTGCCAGCAGCGTCGGGGGGATGGGGACAGGGAGAGAGACCCAGTACTTC | CASSVGGMGTGRETQYF
TRBJ1-2 | TRBD1 | - | TRBV4-1 | TGCGCCAGCAGCCAGGGGACAGGGCGGGGCGGCTACACCTTC | CASSQGTGRGGYTF
TRBJ2-2 | - | - | TRBV5-6 | TGTGCCAGCAGCTGGCACATTAAAAGGAACACCGGGGAGCTGTTTTTT | CASSWHIKRNTGELFF
TRBJ2-1 | TRBD1 | once | TRBV7-2 | TGTGCCAGCAGCTTAGGCCCCCGGGACAGGGGCAATGAGCAGTTCTTC | CASSLGPRDRGNEQFF
TRBJ2-5 | - | - | TRBV2 | TGTGCCAGCAGAGTCCCCCCGGGGGAGACCCAGTACTTC | CASRVPPGETQYF
TRBJ2-4 | TRBD1 | - | TRBV19 | TGTGCCAGTAGTGGGACAGCTTTAGCCAAAAACATTCAGTACTTC | CASSGTALAKNIQYF
TRBJ2-1 | TRBD2 | few | TRBV11-1 | TGTGCCAGTACTAGCGGGAGGGCTTTTGCCTACAATGAGCAGTTCTTC | CASTSGRAFAYNEQFF
TRBJ2-1 | - | once | TRBV9 | TGTGCCAGCAGCGGGGGGGTAGGGTACAATGAGCAGTTCTTC | CASSGGVGYNEQFF
TRBJ2-4 | - | - | TRBV30 | TGTGCCTGGAGTGTGGTGCGGGGACTCGCCGCCAAAAACATTCAGTACTTC | CAWSVVRGLAAKNIQYF
TRBJ2-1 | TRBD2 | - | TRBV5-1 | TGCGCCAGCAGGGGCGGGGGGGCGGTAAATGAGCAGTTCTTC | CASRGGGAVNEQFF
TRBJ1-2 | TRBD1 | - | TRBV19 | TGTGCCAGTAGTACCAAACAGGGGGAAGAGGGAGGCTACACCTTC | CASSTKQGEEGGYTF
TRBJ1-6 | - | - | TRBV6-6 | TGTGCCAGCAGTCTACAGGGAGAAGGGAATTCACCCCTCCACTTT | CASSLQGEGNSPLHF
TRBJ2-3 | TRBD2 | - | TRBV27 | TGTGCCAGCACCTATAGACTAGCGGGGGCCACAGATACGCAGTATTTT | CASTYRLAGATDTQYF
TRBJ2-7 | TRBD2 | - | TRBV7-8 | TGTGCCAGCAGCTCTCGGGAGGGACGAACCTACGAGCAGTACTTC | CASSSREGRTYEQYF